Listed here are 18 T cell receptor beta chains from one sample, sequenced in a study of T cells in localized non-small cell lung cancer. TCRdb's table, derived via immunoSEQ multiplex PCR, lists solely in-frame clones and lacks some. The table has roughly 35,000 clones, roughly 92% seen once; the top ten hold around 6.5%. The source material was peripheral blood, sampled before any cancer treatment. Source of these receptors: a female donor older than 55 with stage I lung adenocarcinoma.

This clone was counted a few times. In DNA form, the CDR3 reads TGTGCCAGCAGCTTAGAGGGCAGGGGGCCTGAGACCCAGTACTTC. Amino acid sequence: CASSLEGRGPETQYF. This chain links TRBV11-3 with TRBJ2-5; TRBD1 matches 8 bases. Trimming took 0 bases from V and 5 from J; bases not matched to a gene: 5. The CDR3 consists of 15 residues. CDR1 SGHNT and CDR2 YENEEA come from the germline V gene.

This clone was counted a few times. This rearrangement joins TRBV18 to TRBJ1-2, with unresolved D. This CDR3 comprises 15 residues. Trimming shortened V by 0 bases and J by 6 bases, and 14 bases separated the two germline ends. CDR1 is KGHSH and CDR2 is LQKENI in the germline V gene. The CDR3 DNA reads as TGTGCCAGCTCACCACCACTTACCCCGGTTAATGGCTACACCTTC. This sequence encodes CASSPPLTPVNGYTF.

The chain recombines TRBV5-1 with TRBJ1-2; TRBD1 matches at 8 bases. Germline V CDR1 and CDR2: SGHRS, YFSETQ. This CDR3 has 15 residues. V was pared by 0 bases and J by 5 bases, with 6 bases of the junction left unmatched. The CDR3 coding sequence is TGCGCCAGCAGCTTGGAAGGACAGGGTCGATATGGCTACACCTTC. Its translation: CASSLEGQGRYGYTF.

This chain uses TRBV13 with TRBJ1-4; D unclear. Trimming took off 3 bases at V and 12 bases at J, with 17 bases between the two ends. Looked up from germline, CDR1 is PRHDT and CDR2 is FYEKMQ (reference sequence). The CDR3 covers 14 residues. CDR3 residues: CASSLAGYNEELFF. In nucleotides, the CDR3 is TGTGCCAGCAGCTTGGCGGGGTACAATGAGGAACTGTTTTTT. Drawing the rest from reference TRBV13 and TRBJ1-4, the complete variable domain is AAGVIQSPRHLIKEKRETATLKCYPIPRHDTVYWYQQGPGQDPQFLISFYEKMQSDKGSIPDRFSAQQFSDYHSELNMSSLELGDSALYFCASSLAGYNEELFFGSGTQLSVL.

The chain employs TRBV2 and TRBJ2-7; 8 nucleotides agree with TRBD2. Germline V gene sequence: CDR1 SNHLY, CDR2 FYNNEI. The trim removed 2 bases at V and 2 bases at J, leaving 5 bases unmatched. The CDR3 has 15 residues. CDR3 amino acids: CASSEQRGPPYEQYF. CDR3 bases: TGTGCCAGCAGTGAACAGCGGGGGCCTCCCTACGAGCAGTACTTC.

This chain joins TRBV21-1 and TRBJ2-6. TRBV21-1 is a pseudogene. The CDR3 extends over 21 amino acids. CDR3 nucleotide sequence: TGTGCCAGCAGCAAAGAGGCGGGGTTGGGACATTTGTGCTCTGGGGCCAACGTCCTGACTTTC. This sequence encodes CASSKEAGLGHLCSGANVLTF.

V and J are TRBV28 and TRBJ2-7; 7 bases align to TRBD2. The CDR3 contains 17 residues. J was trimmed by 7 bases and V by 4 bases; bases with no gene match: 19. Germline CDR1 MDHEN, CDR2 SYDVKM. The CDR3 sequence: CASSSYRGRAPYLEQYV. CDR3 coding DNA: TGTGCCAGCAGTTCCTACCGGGGGAGGGCCCCCTACCTGGAGCAGTACGTC.

V usage is TRBV4-1 and J usage is TRBJ1-2; D is perhaps TRBD1 (6 bases). Germline V gives CDR1 MGHRA, CDR2 YSYEKL. Trimming cost V 0 bases and J 0 bases, with 17 bases left between them. The length of the CDR3 is 18 residues. For the CDR3, the DNA is TGCGCCAGCAGCCAAGATCCACGTCAGGGGCGAGCTAACTATGGCTACACCTTC. It is translated as CASSQDPRQGRANYGYTF.

The V call is TRBV5-8, the J call TRBJ2-3; TRBD1 matches at 9 bases. The CDR3 extends over 17 amino acids. After removal of 6 bases from V and 6 bases from J, the junction contained 17 bases not matched to a gene. CDR1 is SGHTS, CDR2 YDEGEE, per germline. CDR3 DNA sequence: TGTGCCAGCACAACTTCGACGGGACAGGGACTTGGGGATACGCAGTATTTT. Its translation: CASTTSTGQGLGDTQYF.

V gene TRBV15 combines with J gene TRBJ1-4; D unresolved. The CDR3 length is 16 residues. The V end lost 1 base, the J end lost 4 bases, and 13 bases lay between the germline ends. The germline V gene encodes CDR1 LNHNV and CDR2 YYDKDF (reference sequence). The CDR3 coding sequence is TGTGCCACCAGCAGAGTAACCACGGCCGATAATGAAAAACTGTTTTTT. Amino acids: CATSRVTTADNEKLFF.

The V call is TRBV7-2, the J call TRBJ1-5; TRBD1 might be the D (5 bases). CDR1 is SGHTA and CDR2 is FQGNSA in the germline V gene. V was shortened by 1 base and J by 4 bases, with 14 bases between the two germline ends. This CDR3 has 16 residues. The CDR3 DNA is TGTGCCAGCAGCTTAGGGGTAGGGGAGAGAAATCAGCCCCAGCATTTT. Amino acids: CASSLGVGERNQPQHF.

The J gene is TRBJ2-5, the V gene TRBV7-2; tentatively, D is TRBD1 or TRBD2 (6 bases each). The CDR3 covers 17 residues. Trimming took 1 base from V and 2 from J, leaving 17 bases between them. Germline CDR1 reads SGHTA; CDR2 reads FQGNSA. Written as DNA, the CDR3 is TGTGCCAGCAGCTTAGGGGGGGCCGTCCGAAAACAAGAGACCCAGTACTTC. Translating gives CASSLGGAVRKQETQYF.

This clone was observed a single time. V and J are TRBV2 and TRBJ1-5; D perhaps matches TRBD1 (5 bases). The V end lost 6 bases, the J end lost 4 bases, and 10 bases lay between the germline ends. There are 13 residues in the CDR3. In germline, CDR1 is SNHLY, CDR2 FYNNEI. The DNA of the CDR3 is TGTGCCAGCAGGGGGCAGGCGAATCAGCCCCAGCATTTT. Translated: CASRGQANQPQHF.

V is TRBV19 and J is TRBJ1-2; a possible D gene is TRBD1 (5 bases). Deletions cut 5 bases from V and 8 bases from J, with 21 bases between. The germline V gene has CDR1 LNHDA and CDR2 SQIVND (reference sequence). This CDR3 has 15 amino acids. The chain's CDR3 is CASSRDGGERKGYTF. In DNA form, the CDR3 reads TGTGCCAGTAGTCGAGACGGGGGAGAGAGGAAGGGCTACACCTTC.

This clone was recorded a few times. The CDR3 here is CASGKPGLSSYEQYF. DNA for the CDR3: TGTGCCAGCGGCAAACCGGGACTTAGCTCCTACGAGCAGTACTTC. The chain recombines TRBV11-2 with TRBJ2-7; D is possibly TRBD2 (6 bases). Germline CDR1 is SGHAT and CDR2 is FQNNGV. Deletions cut 8 bases from V and 0 bases from J, with 17 bases between. This CDR3 is 15 amino acids long.

The CDR3 DNA follows: TGTGCCACAACCCGGGACAGCTCCTACAATGAGCAGTTCTTC. It encodes CATTRDSSYNEQFF. The chain joins TRBV10-3 to TRBJ2-1; 7 bases map to TRBD1. J was trimmed by 0 bases and V by 10 bases; bases with no gene match: 6. Per germline, CDR1 ENHRY and CDR2 SYGVKD. This CDR3 contains 14 residues.

The chain has TRBV7-8 and TRBJ1-5, with D maybe TRBD1 (5 bases). The CDR3 is 18 amino acids. Trimming removed 4 bases at V and 0 bases at J, with 19 bases between. Germline CDR1 and CDR2: SGHVS and FQNEAQ. CDR3 in DNA: TGTGCCAGCAGCTCATCGGCGGGGGTAGGGTATAGCAATCAGCCCCAGCATTTT. Translated, it gives CASSSSAGVGYSNQPQHF.

Comments on this clone: Relative to the germline gene, one junction end is altered; a read error may explain this. This chain connects TRBV7-7 to TRBJ2-3; D not certain. CDR3 length: 13 residues. The germline gives CDR1 SSHAT, CDR2 FNYEAQ (reference sequence). The CDR3 reads CASSSGWKDTQYF. The CDR3 DNA reads as TGTGCTAGCAGCTCTGGGTGGAAAGATACGCAGTATTTT.